This T cell receptor beta chain was retrieved from a study of metastatic and nonmetastatic thyroid tumors. General study findings and limits: Reportedly, malignant thyroid tumors had significantly higher TCR beta diversity than benign nodules, in blood and tumor.

With MiXCR, TCRdb called clones anew from the PCR reads. Of tens of thousands of clones listed, around 15% were seen once; the top ten hold about a tenth. Per germline, CDR1 DFQATT and CDR2 SNEGSKA (reference sequence). This CDR3 region has 15 residues. V gave up 0 bases and J gave up 6 bases, with 17 bases separating them. No patient received treatment before thyroid surgery. Many counts were recorded for this clone. Its antigen is unidentified. This receptor was taken from a male donor with papillary thyroid cancer or a benign thyroid nodule (not recorded which). Some clones in this sample may be carry-over from other donors' samples. The sequencing input was blood. V gene TRBV20-1 combines with J gene TRBJ1-2, with D maybe TRBD1 (5 bases). In DNA form, the CDR3 reads TGCAGTGCTAGAGAAAACAGGCTAAAAGTCCATGGCTACACCTTC. This translates into CSARENRLKVHGYTF.